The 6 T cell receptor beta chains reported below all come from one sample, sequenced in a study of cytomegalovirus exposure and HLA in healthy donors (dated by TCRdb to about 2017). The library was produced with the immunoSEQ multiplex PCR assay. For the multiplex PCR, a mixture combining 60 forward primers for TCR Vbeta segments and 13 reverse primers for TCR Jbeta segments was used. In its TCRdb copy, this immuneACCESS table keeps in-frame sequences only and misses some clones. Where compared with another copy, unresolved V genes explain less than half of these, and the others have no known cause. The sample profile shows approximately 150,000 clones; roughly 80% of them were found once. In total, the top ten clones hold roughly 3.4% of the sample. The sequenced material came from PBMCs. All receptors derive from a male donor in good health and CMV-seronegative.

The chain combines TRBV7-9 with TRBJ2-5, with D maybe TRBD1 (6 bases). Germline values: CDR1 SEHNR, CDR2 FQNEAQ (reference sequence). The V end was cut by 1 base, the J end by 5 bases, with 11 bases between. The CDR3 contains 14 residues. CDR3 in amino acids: CASSLDVGQETQYF. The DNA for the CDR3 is TGTGCCAGCAGCTTAGACGTAGGACAGGAGACCCAGTACTTC.

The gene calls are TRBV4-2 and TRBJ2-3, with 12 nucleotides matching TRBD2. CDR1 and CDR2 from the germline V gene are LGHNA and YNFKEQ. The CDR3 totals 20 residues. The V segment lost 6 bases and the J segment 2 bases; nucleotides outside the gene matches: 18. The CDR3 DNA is TGTGCCAGCAGTCAGACCAAGATCCCTAGCGGGAGGGAAGCCACAGATACGCAGTATTTT. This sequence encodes CASSQTKIPSGREATDTQYF.

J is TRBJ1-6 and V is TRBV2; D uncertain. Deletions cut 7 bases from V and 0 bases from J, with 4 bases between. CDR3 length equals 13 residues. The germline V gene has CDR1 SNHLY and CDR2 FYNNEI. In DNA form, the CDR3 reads TGTGCCAGCACAGTCTCCTATAATTCACCCCTCCACTTT. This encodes CASTVSYNSPLHF.

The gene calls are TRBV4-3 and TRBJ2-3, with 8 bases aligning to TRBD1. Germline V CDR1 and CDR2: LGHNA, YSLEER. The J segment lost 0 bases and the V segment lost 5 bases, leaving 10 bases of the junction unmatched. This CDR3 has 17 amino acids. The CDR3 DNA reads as TGCGCCAGCAGCTACACAGGGGGAGCATCTAGCACAGATACGCAGTATTTT. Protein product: CASSYTGGASSTDTQYF.

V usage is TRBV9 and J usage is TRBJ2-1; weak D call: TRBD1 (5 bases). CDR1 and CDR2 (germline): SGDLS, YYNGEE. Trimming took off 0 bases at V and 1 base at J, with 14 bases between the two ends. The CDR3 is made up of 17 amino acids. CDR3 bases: TGTGCCAGCAGCGTAGCTTGGGCGCAGGGATCCTACAATGAGCAGTTCTTC. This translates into CASSVAWAQGSYNEQFF.

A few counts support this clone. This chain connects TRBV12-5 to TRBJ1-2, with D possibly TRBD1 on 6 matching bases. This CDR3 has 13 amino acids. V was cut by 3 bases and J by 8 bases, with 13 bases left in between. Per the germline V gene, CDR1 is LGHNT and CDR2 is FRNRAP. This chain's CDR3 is CASGFPTGYGYTF. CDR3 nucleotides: TGTGCTAGTGGTTTCCCCACAGGGTACGGCTACACCTTC.